This T cell receptor beta chain derives from a study of T cells in Graves' hyperthyroidism and ophthalmopathy. Study-level information: Peripheral blood collection took place at initial diagnosis, before any treatment.

Study outcomes and limitations: Through a model of 13 V-J features, ophthalmopathy was separated from stable hyperthyroidism.

Disease duration under 2 months; hyperthyroidism patients were aged 18 to 65. Germline V gene data show CDR1 as SGHTS and CDR2 as YDEGEE. V shed 7 bases and J shed 3 bases, with 14 bases lying between them. CDR3 length equals 14 residues. Using RNA transcripts as the source, TCR beta CDR3 regions were amplified. With the HTBI primer set, the TCR CDR3 went through a first round of RT-PCR. From the multiplex PCR reads, TCRdb called clonotypes with MiXCR, one entry per CDR3 protein. Here the sample spans under 400,000 distinct CDR3 sequences, around a fifth being singletons. In regard to this clonotype: The antigen remains undetermined.

What was sequenced was blood. This sequence was found in a woman in her forties or fifties with Graves' hyperthyroidism. This chain uses TRBV5-8 with TRBJ2-1; D is tentatively TRBD1 or TRBD2 (5 bases each). CDR3 sequence (DNA): TGTGCCAGCGAGGGGCGGGTCTTCTACAATGAGCAGTTCTTC. The encoded protein is CASEGRVFYNEQFF.